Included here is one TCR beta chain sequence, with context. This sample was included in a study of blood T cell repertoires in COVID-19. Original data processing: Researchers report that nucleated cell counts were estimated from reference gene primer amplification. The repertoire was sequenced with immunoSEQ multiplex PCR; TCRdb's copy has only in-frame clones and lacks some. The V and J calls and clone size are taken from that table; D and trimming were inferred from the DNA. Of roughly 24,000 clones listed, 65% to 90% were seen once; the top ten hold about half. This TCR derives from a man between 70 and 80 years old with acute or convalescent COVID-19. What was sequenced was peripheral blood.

Here the CDR3 DNA reads TGTGCCAGCAGCCAAGTTCCACAGGCCGGAAACACTGAAGCTTTCTTT. It translates to CASSQVPQAGNTEAFF. The J gene is TRBJ1-1, the V gene TRBV3-1 (or the pseudogene TRBV3-2); D may be TRBD1 (5 bases). Germline V gene data show CDR1 as LGHDT and CDR2 as YNNKEL (reference sequence). This CDR3 comprises 16 residues. V was trimmed by 1 base and J by 2 bases, leaving 14 bases between them.